A selection of T cell receptor beta chains follows, all from one sample in a study of T cell changes during pregnancy in multiple sclerosis. This table comes from immunoSEQ multiplex PCR, and its TCRdb copy is limited to in-frame clones, with some not included. The sample has 43,000 or so clones; around 90% are singletons. The sample here was peripheral blood, taken in the first trimester of pregnancy. The source is a female donor with multiple sclerosis, enrolled in a pregnancy study. Each CDR3 is given with its conserved first and last residue. The D gene is left open where the match is weak. The size entry is marked missing in some rows and otherwise reads once, few, many or a size class.

17	TRBD2	TRBV5-6	NA	TRBJ2-3	TGTGCCAGCAGCCTCCGGACTAGCGGGGAAAGCACAGATACGCAGTATTTT	CASSLRTSGESTDTQYF
13	NA	TRBV4-1	NA	TRBJ2-3	TGCGCCAGCAGCAGGCCGGACACGGATACGCAGTATTTT	CASSRPDTDTQYF
15	TRBD1	TRBV18	NA	TRBJ1-5	TGTGCCAGCTCACTTACCGGGACAGGGGGTCAGCCCCAGCATTTT	CASSLTGTGGQPQHF
16	TRBD1	TRBV14	NA	TRBJ2-4	TGTGCCAGCAGTCATACAGGGGCGCGAGCCAAAAACATTCAGTACTTC	CASSHTGARAKNIQYF
14	NA	TRBV11-2	NA	TRBJ2-5	TGTGCCAGCAGCCGATTAGCGGTCCAAGAGACCCAGTACTTC	CASSRLAVQETQYF
14	NA	TRBV6-5	NA	TRBJ1-1	TGTGCCAGCAGCCCCCGGACAGTGAACACTGAAGCTTTCTTT	CASSPRTVNTEAFF
16	TRBD2	TRBV5-1	NA	TRBJ2-3	TGCGCCAGCAGCTTGGAAGCGGGGGGGGGCACAGATACGCAGTATTTT	CASSLEAGGGTDTQYF
15	TRBD2	TRBV6-1	NA	TRBJ2-2	TGTGCCAGCAGTGAACTAGCGGGGGGCACCGGGGAGCTGTTTTTT	CASSELAGGTGELFF
16	NA	TRBV30	NA	TRBJ2-1	TGTGCCTGGAGTGTACCCAGACAGGCGGCGAACAATGAGCAGTTCTTC	CAWSVPRQAANNEQFF
16	TRBD1	TRBV4-2	NA	TRBJ1-5	TGTGCCAGCAGCCAAATACAGGGGGCGGCCAATCAGCCCCAGCATTTT	CASSQIQGAANQPQHF
15	NA	TRBV12-2	NA	TRBJ2-3	NA	CASRSVAGGTDTQYF
15	TRBD1	TRBV6-6	NA	TRBJ2-7	TGTGCCAGCAGTTACCCCGGGACAGGTTCCTACGAGCAGTACTTC	CASSYPGTGSYEQYF
16	TRBD2	TRBV14	NA	TRBJ2-3	TGTGCCAGCAGCCCCAGACTAGCGGCCCCAAAGGGCACGCAGTATTTT	CASSPRLAAPKGTQYF
15	NA	TRBV7-3	NA	TRBJ2-2	TGTGCCAGCAGCTTATACCCAGGAAACACCGGGGAGCTGTTTTTT	CASSLYPGNTGELFF
13	NA	TRBV10-3	NA	TRBJ2-2	TGTGCCATCTCGACAACCTCCCAAGGGGAGCTGTTTTTT	CAISTTSQGELFF
11	NA	TRBV7-2	NA	TRBJ2-5	TGTGCCAGCAGCCCAGGATGGACCCAGTACTTC	CASSPGWTQYF
12	NA	TRBV5-1	once	TRBJ1-2	TGCGCCAGCAGCTTGGCAGGGTTTGGCTACACCTTC	CASSLAGFGYTF
13	TRBD1	TRBV6-1	once	TRBJ1-2	TGTGCCAGCAGTGATCAGGGGGGATCTGGCTACACCTTC	CASSDQGGSGYTF
14	NA	TRBV11-2	NA	TRBJ1-2	TGTGCCAGCAGCTTAGATCCGGCGGGCTATGGCTACACCTTC	CASSLDPAGYGYTF
13	NA	TRBV28	medium-sized	TRBJ2-1	TGTGCCAGCAGTCCGGCCCCGGGATCTGAGCAGTTCTTC	CASSPAPGSEQFF
15	TRBD1	TRBV19	NA	TRBJ1-2	TGTGCCAGTAGCCTGAGCATAACAGGGACAGGCGGCTACACCTTC	CASSLSITGTGGYTF
14	TRBD1	TRBV11-1	NA	TRBJ2-7	TGTGCCAGCAGCTTAGGGACAGGTACCTACGAGCAGTACTTC	CASSLGTGTYEQYF
14	NA	TRBV7-2	NA	TRBJ1-2	TGTGCCAGCAGCTTAGATACAGGGCCATCAGGCTACACCTTC	CASSLDTGPSGYTF
16	NA	TRBV18	NA	TRBJ2-7	TGTGCCAGCTCACCACTGGGGTGGGCCGGGGGATACGAGCAGTACTTC	CASSPLGWAGGYEQYF
15	TRBD1	TRBV7-3	NA	TRBJ2-5	TGTGCCAGCAGCTTATCGGGACAGGCGCAAGAGACCCAGTACTTC	CASSLSGQAQETQYF
15	TRBD1	TRBV27	NA	TRBJ2-5	TGTGCCAGCAGTTCCCTGGGCAGGGGACAGGAGACCCAGTACTTC	CASSSLGRGQETQYF
13	NA	TRBV4-2	NA	TRBJ1-3	TGTGCCAGCAGCCAAGAAAGTCGGGACACCATATATTTT	CASSQESRDTIYF
13	NA	TRBV6-5	once	TRBJ2-7	TGTGCCAGCAGAAGCCCCTGGGGAGACGAGCAGTACTTC	CASRSPWGDEQYF
16	TRBD1	TRBV5-8	NA	TRBJ2-7	TGTGCCAGCAGCTTGCCGCCCCCAGGGGGCAACTACGAGCAGTACTTC	CASSLPPPGGNYEQYF
12	TRBD1	TRBV6-5	NA	TRBJ1-1	TGTGCCAGCAGCTCGGGACAGCTTGAAGCTTTCTTT	CASSSGQLEAFF
13	NA	TRBV5-1	once	TRBJ1-1	TGCGCCAGCAGCAGCATCACGAACACTGAAGCTTTCTTT	CASSSITNTEAFF
14	TRBD1	TRBV6-1	NA	TRBJ1-6	TGTGCCAGCAGGACGACAGGGCCCGGCTCACCCCTCCACTTT	CASRTTGPGSPLHF
19	TRBD2	TRBV5-1	once	TRBJ2-7	TGCGCCAGCAGCCCTGAAGGATCCGGACTAGCGGGTTTCTCCTACGAGCAGTACTTC	CASSPEGSGLAGFSYEQYF
14	NA	TRBV11-1	NA	TRBJ1-1	TGTGCCAGCAGCCCCCGGTCAGGAAGCACTGAAGCTTTCTTT	CASSPRSGSTEAFF